These T cell receptor beta chains were read from a single sample in a study of radiotherapy plus CTLA-4 blockade in lung cancer. The protocol was immunoSEQ multiplex PCR, while the TCRdb copy is restricted to in-frame clones and leaves out a portion. This table holds tens of thousands of clones, approximately 86% found once. The sample here was peripheral blood, taken from a patient treated with radiotherapy plus ipilimumab. These receptors came from a human donor with non-small cell lung cancer that progressed on radiotherapy plus ipilimumab. CDR3s include the opening cysteine and the closing phenylalanine or tryptophan. D genes are given only for firm matches. Only part of the rows carry a size: once, few, many, or a class if the clone is expanded.

cdr3_length | clone_size | j_call | v_call | d_call | cdr3_aa | cdr3_nt
14 | . | TRBJ2-7 | TRBV18 | . | CASSPQGQIYEQYF | TGTGCCAGCTCACCACAGGGCCAGATTTACGAGCAGTACTTC
16 | few | TRBJ2-2 | TRBV9 | TRBD2 | CASSSPGLADTGELFF | TGTGCCAGCAGTTCCCCCGGACTAGCGGACACCGGGGAGCTGTTTTTT
14 | . | TRBJ2-1 | TRBV18 | . | CASSPGFESGEQFF | TGTGCCAGCTCACCCGGGTTCGAAAGTGGTGAGCAGTTCTTC
15 | . | TRBJ2-1 | TRBV19 | TRBD2 | CASSQTSGRSNEQFF | TGTGCCAGTAGTCAGACTAGCGGGAGGTCGAATGAGCAGTTCTTC
14 | . | TRBJ1-4 | TRBV14 | TRBD1 | CASSFDRVNEKLFF | TGTGCCAGCAGTTTCGACAGGGTTAATGAAAAACTGTTTTTT
12 | . | TRBJ1-2 | TRBV4-2 | . | CASSRGPGGYTF | TGTGCCAGCAGTAGGGGCCCGGGCGGCTACACCTTC
17 | . | TRBJ1-2 | TRBV25-1 | . | CASSAGPPLLRNYGYTF | TGTGCCAGCAGTGCAGGCCCCCCTCTCTTGCGAAACTATGGCTACACCTTC
11 | . | TRBJ1-1 | TRBV20-1 | . | CSARSDTEAFF | TGCAGTGCTAGATCGGACACTGAAGCTTTCTTT
16 | . | TRBJ2-1 | TRBV9 | . | CASSVAAESSYNEQFF | TGTGCCAGCAGCGTAGCTGCGGAGAGCTCCTACAATGAGCAGTTCTTC
14 | . | TRBJ1-1 | TRBV30 | . | CAWSRAAMWTEAFF | TGTGCCTGGAGCCGGGCCGCAATGTGGACTGAAGCTTTCTTT
15 | few | TRBJ1-2 | TRBV19 | . | CASSPNIKANYGYTF | TGTGCCAGTAGTCCCAACATTAAAGCTAACTATGGCTACACCTTC
16 | . | TRBJ2-2 | TRBV30 | . | CAWSVRLATNTGELFF | TGTGCCTGGAGTGTACGCCTAGCTACGAACACCGGGGAGCTGTTTTTT
14 | . | TRBJ2-2 | TRBV14 | . | CASSQQRGTGELFF | TGTGCCAGCAGCCAACAAAGAGGGACCGGGGAGCTGTTTTTT
14 | . | TRBJ1-2 | TRBV5-6 | TRBD1 | CASSLMTGVGGYTF | TGTGCCAGCAGCTTGATGACAGGGGTTGGTGGCTACACCTTC
18 | . | TRBJ2-2 | TRBV9 | TRBD2 | CASSAVGIGLAEPPALFF | TGTGCCAGCAGCGCAGTGGGGATCGGGCTAGCGGAACCCCCGGCGCTGTTTTTT
16 | few | TRBJ1-6 | TRBV18 | . | CASSPPSGGDNSPLHF | TGTGCCAGCTCACCACCTTCCGGGGGGGATAATTCACCCCTCCACTTT
16 | . | TRBJ1-3 | TRBV6-5 | . | CASSYEGASSGNTIYF | TGTGCCAGCAGTTACGAAGGGGCGAGCTCTGGAAACACCATATATTTT
13 | . | TRBJ2-1 | TRBV7-8 | . | CASRSASDNEQFF | TGTGCCAGCAGGTCCGCCTCTGACAATGAGCAGTTCTTC
16 | . | TRBJ1-6 | TRBV5-1 | TRBD1 | CASRNNGRQGRSPLHF | TGCGCCAGCAGAAATAACGGTCGACAGGGCCGTTCACCCCTCCACTTT
15 | . | TRBJ1-1 | TRBV4-1 | TRBD1 | CASRTPGTGRTEAFF | TGCGCCAGCAGAACGCCCGGGACAGGACGAACTGAAGCTTTCTTC
14 | . | TRBJ1-2 | TRBV7-2 | TRBD1 | CASSSQGANYGYTF | TGTGCCAGCAGCTCGCAGGGGGCGAACTATGGCTACACCTTC
16 | few | TRBJ2-2 | TRBV18 | . | CASSPGTAKPTGELFF | TGTGCCAGCTCACCCGGGACGGCAAAACCAACCGGGGAGCTGTTTTTT
14 | . | TRBJ2-7 | TRBV7-8 | TRBD1 | CASSLRQGNYEQYF | TGTGCCAGCAGCCTAAGACAGGGAAACTACGAGCAGTACTTC
15 | . | TRBJ2-3 | TRBV5-4 | TRBD1 | CASSLQGTVADTQYF | TGTGCCAGCAGCTTGCAGGGGACAGTGGCAGATACGCAGTATTTT